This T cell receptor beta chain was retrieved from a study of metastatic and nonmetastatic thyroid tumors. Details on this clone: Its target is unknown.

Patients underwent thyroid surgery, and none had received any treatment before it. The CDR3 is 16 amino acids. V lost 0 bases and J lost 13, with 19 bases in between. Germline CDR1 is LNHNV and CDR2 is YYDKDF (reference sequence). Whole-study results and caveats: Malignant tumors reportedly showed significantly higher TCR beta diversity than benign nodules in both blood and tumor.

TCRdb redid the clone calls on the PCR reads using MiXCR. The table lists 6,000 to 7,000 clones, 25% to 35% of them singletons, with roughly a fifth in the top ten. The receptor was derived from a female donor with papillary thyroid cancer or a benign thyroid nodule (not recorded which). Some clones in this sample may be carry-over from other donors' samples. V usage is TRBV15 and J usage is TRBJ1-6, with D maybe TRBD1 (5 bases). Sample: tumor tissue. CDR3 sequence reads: CATSRDYQAGSWPLHF. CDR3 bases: TGTGCCACCAGCAGAGACTATCAGGCAGGGAGTTGGCCCCTCCACTTT.